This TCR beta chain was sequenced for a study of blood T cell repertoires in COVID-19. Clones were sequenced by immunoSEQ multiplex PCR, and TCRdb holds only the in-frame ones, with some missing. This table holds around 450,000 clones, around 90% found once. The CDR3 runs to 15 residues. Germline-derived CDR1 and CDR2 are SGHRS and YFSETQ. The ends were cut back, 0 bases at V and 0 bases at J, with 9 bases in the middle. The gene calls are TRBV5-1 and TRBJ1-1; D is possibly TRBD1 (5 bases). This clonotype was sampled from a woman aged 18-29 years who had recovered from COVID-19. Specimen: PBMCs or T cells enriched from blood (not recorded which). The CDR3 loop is CASSLGSGLNTEAFF. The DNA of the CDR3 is TGCGCCAGCAGCTTGGGGTCAGGGTTGAACACTGAAGCTTTCTTT.